A selection of T cell receptor beta chains follows, all from one sample in a study of CXCR3-negative and CXCR3-positive naive CD8 T cells. No DNA is given; TCRdb re-called the 5' RACE reads and lists each CDR3 protein once. The sample has some 130,000 distinct CDR3 sequences. The sample was naive CXCR3- CD8+ T cells from blood. The receptors come from a human donor in good health. Some clones in this sample may be carry-over from other donors' samples. Each CDR3 is given with its conserved first and last residue. Each record gives: J gene, V gene, CDR3 protein.

TRBJ2-3 TRBV9 CASSVGGYGTDTQYF
TRBJ2-7 TRBV19 CASSRQGGDYEQYF
TRBJ1-2 TRBV29-1 CSAGGSYYGYTF
TRBJ2-2 TRBV29-1 CSVEDLATSGRVTGELFF
TRBJ2-7 TRBV19 CASSNSGGNPFYEQYF
TRBJ2-5 TRBV5-1 CASSEWDRVKETQYF
TRBJ2-7 TRBV7-3 CASSIHPGSGYEQYF
TRBJ2-7 TRBV11-2 CASSPPTGSFSYEQYF
TRBJ2-1 TRBV28 CASSPRWDEQFF
TRBJ1-2 TRBV27 CASSLGGAGYGYTF
TRBJ2-3 TRBV20-1 CSARGRLTGVDTQYF
TRBJ2-6 TRBV21-1 CASSRRRGQGTGANVLTF
TRBJ2-3 TRBV28 CASSLGGTGSNTDTQYF
TRBJ2-7 TRBV28 CASSLEGYEQYF